The clone carrying this T cell receptor (beta chain) was seen a handful of times. Its antigen remains unknown. These data are taken from a study of T cell repertoires in cytomegalovirus infection. Study overall: The study used recently identified HLA-C-restricted and well-studied HLA-B-restricted CMV epitopes. A matching HLA type, together with CMV infection, was signaled by public TCR beta signatures.

Study-wide findings and caveats: Clonotype analysis showed dominance of the ex vivo response by HLA-C-restricted CMV-specific TCR beta clonotypes.

TCRdb passed the reads through MiXCR, listing each CDR3 protein once. The sample records approximately 500,000 distinct CDR3 sequences, about 33% being singletons. The length of the CDR3 is 13 residues. CDR1 is SGHTA and CDR2 is FQGNSA in the germline V gene. Trimming removed 8 bases from V and 3 bases from J, with 10 bases in between. This clonotype was obtained from a human donor in good health (CMV status not recorded). Some clones in this sample may be carry-over from other donors' samples. The sequencing here drew on cultured PBMCs, taken from culture after CMV antigen stimulation. This sequence joins TRBV7-2 and TRBJ1-4; D might be TRBD1 (5 bases). The CDR3 region has the DNA TGTGCCAGCGCGAAGGGGCCTAATGAAAAACTGTTTTTT. It codes for CASAKGPNEKLFF.